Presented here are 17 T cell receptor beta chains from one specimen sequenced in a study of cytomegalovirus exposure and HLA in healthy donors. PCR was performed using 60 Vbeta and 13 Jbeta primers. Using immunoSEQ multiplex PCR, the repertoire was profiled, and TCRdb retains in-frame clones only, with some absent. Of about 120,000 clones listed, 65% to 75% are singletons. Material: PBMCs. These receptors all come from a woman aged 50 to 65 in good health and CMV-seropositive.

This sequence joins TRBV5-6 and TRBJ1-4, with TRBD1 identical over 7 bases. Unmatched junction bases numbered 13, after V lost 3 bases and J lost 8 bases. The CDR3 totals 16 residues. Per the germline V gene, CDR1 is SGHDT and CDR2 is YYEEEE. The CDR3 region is CASSSSSGGLGEKLFF. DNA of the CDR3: TGTGCCAGCAGCTCTTCTTCAGGGGGGCTAGGAGAAAAACTGTTTTTT.

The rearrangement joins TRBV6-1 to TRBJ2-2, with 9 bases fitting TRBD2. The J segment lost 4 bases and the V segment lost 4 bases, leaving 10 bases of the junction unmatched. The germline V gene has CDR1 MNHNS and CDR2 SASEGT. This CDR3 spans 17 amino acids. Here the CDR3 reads CASSGDIAGAGTGELFF. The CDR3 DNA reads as TGTGCCAGCAGTGGAGATATAGCGGGAGCGGGCACCGGGGAGCTGTTTTTT.

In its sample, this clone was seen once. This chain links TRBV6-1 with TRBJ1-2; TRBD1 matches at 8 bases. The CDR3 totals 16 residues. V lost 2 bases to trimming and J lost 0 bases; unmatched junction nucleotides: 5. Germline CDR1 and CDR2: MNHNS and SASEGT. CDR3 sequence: CASSEQGAGANYGYTF. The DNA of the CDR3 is TGTGCCAGCAGTGAACAGGGGGCAGGGGCTAACTATGGCTACACCTTC.

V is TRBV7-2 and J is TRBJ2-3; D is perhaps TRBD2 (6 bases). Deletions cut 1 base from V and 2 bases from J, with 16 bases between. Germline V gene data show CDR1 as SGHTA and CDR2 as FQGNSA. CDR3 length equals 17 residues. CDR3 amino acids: CASSLGHLGLITDTQYF. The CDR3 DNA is TGTGCCAGCAGCTTAGGTCACCTGGGACTCATCACAGATACGCAGTATTTT.

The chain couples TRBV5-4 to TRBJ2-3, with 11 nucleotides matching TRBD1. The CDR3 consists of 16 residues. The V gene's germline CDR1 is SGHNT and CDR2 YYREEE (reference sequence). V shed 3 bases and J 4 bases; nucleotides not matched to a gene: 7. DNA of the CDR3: TGTGCCAGCAGCTCCCCGGACAGGGGGCTTGCAGATACGCAGTATTTT. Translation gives CASSSPDRGLADTQYF.

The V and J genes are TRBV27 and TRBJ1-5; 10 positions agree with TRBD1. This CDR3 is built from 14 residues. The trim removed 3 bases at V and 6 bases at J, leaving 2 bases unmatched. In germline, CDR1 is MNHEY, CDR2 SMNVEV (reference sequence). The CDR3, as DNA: TGTGCCAGCAGTTTCGGACAGGGGGTTCAGCCCCAGCATTTT. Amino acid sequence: CASSFGQGVQPQHF.

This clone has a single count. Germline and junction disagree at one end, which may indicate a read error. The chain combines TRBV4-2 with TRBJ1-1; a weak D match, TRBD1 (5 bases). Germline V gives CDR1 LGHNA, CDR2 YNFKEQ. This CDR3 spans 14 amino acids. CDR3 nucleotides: TGTGCCAGCAGCCAAGAGGGGGGGAACGCTGAAGCTTTCTTT. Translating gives CASSQEGGNAEAFF.

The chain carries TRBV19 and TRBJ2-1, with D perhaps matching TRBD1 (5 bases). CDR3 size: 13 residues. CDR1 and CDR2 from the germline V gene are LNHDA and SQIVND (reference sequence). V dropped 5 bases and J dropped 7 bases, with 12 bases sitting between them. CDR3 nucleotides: TGTGCCAGTAGTCTCACAGGTACGAATGAGCAGTTCTTC. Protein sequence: CASSLTGTNEQFF.

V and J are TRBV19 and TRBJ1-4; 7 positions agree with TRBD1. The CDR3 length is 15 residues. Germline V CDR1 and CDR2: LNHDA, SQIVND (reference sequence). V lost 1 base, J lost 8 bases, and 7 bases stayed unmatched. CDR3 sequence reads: CASSIAAGGREKLFF. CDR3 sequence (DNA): TGTGCCAGTAGTATAGCCGCAGGGGGACGAGAAAAACTGTTTTTT.

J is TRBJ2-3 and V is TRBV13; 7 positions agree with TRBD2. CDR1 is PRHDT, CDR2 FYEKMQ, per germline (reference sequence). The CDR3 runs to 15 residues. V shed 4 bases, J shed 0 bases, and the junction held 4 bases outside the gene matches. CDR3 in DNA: TGTGCCAGCAGCTCCGCGGGGGTGAGCACAGATACGCAGTATTTT. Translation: CASSSAGVSTDTQYF.

CDR3 protein: CASSLGQNYGYTF. The CDR3 DNA reads as TGTGCCAGCAGCTTGGGACAGAACTATGGCTACACCTTC. The chain is built from TRBV5-6 and TRBJ1-2, with a possible D match to TRBD1 (5 bases). Germline loops: CDR1 SGHDT, CDR2 YYEEEE. The V gene lost 0 bases and the J gene lost 2 bases, with 5 bases spanning the gap. CDR3 length: 13 amino acids.

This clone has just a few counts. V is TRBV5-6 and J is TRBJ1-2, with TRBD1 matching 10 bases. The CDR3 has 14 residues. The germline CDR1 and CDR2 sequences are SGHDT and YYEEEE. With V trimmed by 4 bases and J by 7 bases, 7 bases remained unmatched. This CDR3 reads CASSGRDRGGGYTF. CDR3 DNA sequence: TGTGCCAGCAGCGGACGGGACAGGGGAGGTGGCTACACCTTC.

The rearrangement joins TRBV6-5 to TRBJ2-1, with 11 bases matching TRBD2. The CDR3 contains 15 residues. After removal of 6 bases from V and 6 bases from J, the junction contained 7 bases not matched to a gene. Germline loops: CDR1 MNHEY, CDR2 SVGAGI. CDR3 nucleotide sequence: TGTGCCAGCAGCCATAGCGGGGGGGCCCGCAATGAGCAGTTCTTC. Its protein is CASSHSGGARNEQFF.

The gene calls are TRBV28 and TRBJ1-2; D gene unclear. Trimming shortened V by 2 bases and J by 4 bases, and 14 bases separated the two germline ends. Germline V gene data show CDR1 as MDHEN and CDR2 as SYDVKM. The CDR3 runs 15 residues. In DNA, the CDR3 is TGTGCCAGCAGTTTAGTCCGCCAGAATCCCTATGGCTACACCTTC. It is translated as CASSLVRQNPYGYTF.

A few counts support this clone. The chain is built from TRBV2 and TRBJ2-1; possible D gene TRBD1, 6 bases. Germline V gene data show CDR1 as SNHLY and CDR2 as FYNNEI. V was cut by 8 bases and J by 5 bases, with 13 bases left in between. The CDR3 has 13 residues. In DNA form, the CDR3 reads TGTGCCAGCGGGTACAGGGAAGACAATGAGCAGTTCTTC. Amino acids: CASGYREDNEQFF.

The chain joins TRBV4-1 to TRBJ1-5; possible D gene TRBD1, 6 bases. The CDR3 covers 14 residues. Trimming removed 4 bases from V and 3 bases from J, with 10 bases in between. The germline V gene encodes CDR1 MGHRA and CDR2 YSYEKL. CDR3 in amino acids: CASSRDRNNQPQHF. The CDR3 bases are TGCGCCAGCAGCCGCGACAGGAACAATCAGCCCCAGCATTTT.

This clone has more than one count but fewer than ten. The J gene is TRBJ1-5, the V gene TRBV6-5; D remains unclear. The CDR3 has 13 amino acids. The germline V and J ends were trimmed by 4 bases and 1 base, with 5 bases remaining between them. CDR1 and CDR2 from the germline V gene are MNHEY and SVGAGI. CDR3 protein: CASSLASNQPQHF. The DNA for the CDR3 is TGTGCCAGCAGTTTAGCGAGCAATCAGCCCCAGCATTTT.